This T cell receptor (beta chain) was identified in a study of patients and donors after allogeneic stem cell transplantation. The CDR3 length is 15 residues. Germline trimming cut 0 bases from V and 0 bases from J; bases unmatched to any gene: 0. The V gene's germline CDR1 is MNHEY and CDR2 SVGEGT. This clonotype turned up a few times. TCRdb re-analysed the RT-PCR reads in MiXCR, keeping a single row per CDR3 protein. The sample lists 150,000 to 200,000 distinct CDR3 sequences, roughly 31% seen once, with approximately 3.5% in the top ten. The chain uses TRBV6-2 or TRBV6-3 and TRBJ2-3; 7 bases agree with TRBD2. The TCR sequence derives from a human donor who was either an allogeneic HSCT recipient or a stem cell or donor lymphocyte infusion donor (not recorded which). It is not recorded whose cells these are; they may come from a transplant donor. Sequenced sample: blood, either unsorted or a sorted T cell fraction (not recorded which). CDR3 sequence reads: CASSYSSGSTDTQYF. The CDR3 nucleotides read TGTGCCAGCAGTTACTCTAGCGGGAGCACAGATACGCAGTATTTT.